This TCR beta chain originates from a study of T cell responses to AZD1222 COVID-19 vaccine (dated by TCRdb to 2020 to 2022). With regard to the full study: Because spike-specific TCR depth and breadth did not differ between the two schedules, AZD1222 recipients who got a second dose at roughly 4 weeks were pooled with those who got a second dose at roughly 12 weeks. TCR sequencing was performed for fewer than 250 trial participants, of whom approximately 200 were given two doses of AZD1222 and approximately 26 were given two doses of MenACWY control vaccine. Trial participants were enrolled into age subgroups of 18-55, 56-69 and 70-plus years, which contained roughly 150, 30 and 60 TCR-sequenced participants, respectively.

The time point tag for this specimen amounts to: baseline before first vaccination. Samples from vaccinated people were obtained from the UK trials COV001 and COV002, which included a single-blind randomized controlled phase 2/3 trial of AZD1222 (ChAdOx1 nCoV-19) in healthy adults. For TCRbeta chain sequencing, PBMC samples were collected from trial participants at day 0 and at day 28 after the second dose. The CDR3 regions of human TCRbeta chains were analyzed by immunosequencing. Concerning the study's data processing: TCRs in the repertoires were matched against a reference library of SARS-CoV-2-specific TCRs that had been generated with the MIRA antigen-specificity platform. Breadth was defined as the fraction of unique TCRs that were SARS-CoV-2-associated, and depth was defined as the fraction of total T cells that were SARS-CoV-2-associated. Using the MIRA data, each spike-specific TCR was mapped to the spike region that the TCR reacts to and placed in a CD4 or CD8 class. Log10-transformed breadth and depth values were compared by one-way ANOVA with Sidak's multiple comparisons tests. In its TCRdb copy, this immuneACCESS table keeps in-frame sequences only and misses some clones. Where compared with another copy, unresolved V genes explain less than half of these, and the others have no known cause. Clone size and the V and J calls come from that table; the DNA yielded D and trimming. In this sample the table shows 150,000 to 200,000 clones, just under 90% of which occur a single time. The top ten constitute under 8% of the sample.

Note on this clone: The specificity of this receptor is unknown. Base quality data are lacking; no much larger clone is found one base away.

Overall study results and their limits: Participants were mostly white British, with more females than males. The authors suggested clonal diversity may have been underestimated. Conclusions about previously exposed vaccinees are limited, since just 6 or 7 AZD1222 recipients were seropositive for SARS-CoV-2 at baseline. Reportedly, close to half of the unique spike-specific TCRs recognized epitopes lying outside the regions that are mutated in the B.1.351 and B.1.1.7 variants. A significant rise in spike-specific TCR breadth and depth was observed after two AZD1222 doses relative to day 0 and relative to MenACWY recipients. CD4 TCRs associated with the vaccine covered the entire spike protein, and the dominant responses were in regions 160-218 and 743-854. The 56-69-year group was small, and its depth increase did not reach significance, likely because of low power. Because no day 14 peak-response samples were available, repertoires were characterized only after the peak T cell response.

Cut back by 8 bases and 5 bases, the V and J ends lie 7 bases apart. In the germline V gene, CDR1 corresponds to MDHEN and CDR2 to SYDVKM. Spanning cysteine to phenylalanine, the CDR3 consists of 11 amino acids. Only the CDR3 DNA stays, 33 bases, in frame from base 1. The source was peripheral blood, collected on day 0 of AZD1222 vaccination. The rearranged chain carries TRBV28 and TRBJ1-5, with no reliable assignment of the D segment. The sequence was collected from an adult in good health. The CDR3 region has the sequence CASGYDQPQHF. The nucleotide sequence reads TGTGCCAGCGGCTATGATCAGCCCCAGCATTTT.